The 13 T cell receptor beta chains listed next were all sequenced from one sample in a study of shared clonotypes between healthy human individuals (dated by TCRdb to about 2020). Library prep was done by the immunoSEQ multiplex PCR assay. TCRdb carries this immuneACCESS record with in-frame sequences only. Its versions omit some clonotypes, under half of them owing to an unresolved V gene in the studies checked, with the rest unexplained. Counted in this sample were approximately 700,000 clones; around three quarters of them appeared once. Around 1.8% of the sample is taken by the ten largest. Specimen: memory CD4+ T cells sorted from blood. Explained via the paper, the cell subset or site label denotes: CD45RA-negative fraction. Receptors originate from a woman aged 25 to 39 in good health.

This clone showed up just once. The chain couples TRBV18 to TRBJ2-2, with a tentative D call TRBD2 (5 bases). V was cut by 0 bases and J by 0 bases, with 17 bases left in between. CDR1 is KGHSH, CDR2 LQKENI, per germline. This CDR3 comprises 19 residues. Here the CDR3 reads CASSPPRGSSNTNTGELFF. CDR3 nucleotide sequence: TGTGCCAGCTCACCACCCCGCGGGTCGTCTAATACGAACACCGGGGAGCTGTTTTTT.

The rearrangement uses TRBV27 and TRBJ2-1; 8 bases map to TRBD2. Trimming cost V 2 bases and J 7 bases; bases outside gene matches: 4. The CDR3 has 14 residues. Germline V gene sequence: CDR1 MNHEY, CDR2 SMNVEV (reference sequence). CDR3: CASSLGSGINEQFF. The CDR3 nucleotides are TGTGCCAGCAGTTTAGGTAGCGGGATAAATGAGCAGTTCTTC.

This sequence joins TRBV6-1 and TRBJ1-2; no definite D call. The ends were cut back, 8 bases at V and 0 bases at J, with 10 bases in the middle. Germline CDR1 reads MNHNS; CDR2 reads SASEGT. The CDR3 has 13 residues. The CDR3 protein is CASGLSTNYGYTF. CDR3 coding DNA: TGTGCCAGCGGGTTAAGTACTAACTATGGCTACACCTTC.

The V call is TRBV14, the J call TRBJ2-1; 8 nucleotides match TRBD1. Germline V gene sequence: CDR1 SGHDN, CDR2 FVKESK. The CDR3 is 16 amino acids. The V and J ends lost 3 bases and 4 bases, in that order; junction bases with no gene match: 8. The DNA of the CDR3 is TGTGCCAGCAGCCACTGGGACAGGCAAAAATACAATGAGCAGTTCTTC. Amino acid sequence: CASSHWDRQKYNEQFF.

V and J are TRBV5-1 and TRBJ1-5, with 8 bases aligning to TRBD1. The V segment lost 1 base and the J segment 9 bases; nucleotides outside the gene matches: 12. Germline CDR1 reads SGHRS; CDR2 reads YFSETQ. This CDR3 has 16 residues. This CDR3 reads CASSLSPGQAGGPQHF. CDR3 nucleotides: TGCGCCAGCAGCTTGAGTCCGGGACAGGCCGGAGGGCCCCAGCATTTT.

The chain has TRBV5-1 and TRBJ2-5, with D tentatively TRBD2 (5 bases). The CDR3 has 15 amino acids. Germline V lookup: CDR1 SGHRS, CDR2 YFSETQ. The V end lost 0 bases, the J end lost 3 bases, and 12 bases lay between the germline ends. The CDR3 protein is CASSLVFGGEETQYF. Written as DNA, the CDR3 is TGCGCCAGCAGCTTGGTGTTCGGAGGAGAAGAGACCCAGTACTTC.

This chain links TRBV6-4 with TRBJ2-1; the D is unclear. CDR3 length: 15 residues. Germline V gene lookup returns CDR1 MRHNA and CDR2 SNTAGT. The germline V and J ends were trimmed by 4 bases and 6 bases, with 16 bases remaining between them. This CDR3 is CASSVGEQTFNEQFF. CDR3 DNA: TGTGCCAGCAGTGTTGGGGAACAGACTTTCAATGAGCAGTTCTTC.

This sequence joins TRBV7-8 and TRBJ2-7, with D perhaps matching TRBD2 (6 bases). The germline V and J ends were trimmed by 9 bases and 2 bases, with 14 bases remaining between them. The CDR3 totals 13 residues. In germline, CDR1 is SGHVS, CDR2 FQNEAQ. CDR3 in DNA: TGTGCCAGTGCTAGCGCCCCTACCTACGAGCAGTACTTC. Encoded protein: CASASAPTYEQYF.

For this clone: Other DNA sequences within the sample encode an identical CDR3. The chain combines TRBV5-1 with TRBJ2-3; D perhaps matches TRBD1 (5 bases). The CDR3 has 14 residues. Germline V gives CDR1 SGHRS, CDR2 YFSETQ. The V gene lost 0 bases and the J gene lost 5 bases, with 10 bases spanning the gap. CDR3 in amino acids: CASSLGGVRDTQYF. The CDR3, as DNA: TGCGCCAGCAGCTTGGGGGGCGTTCGAGATACGCAGTATTTT.

The V call is TRBV9, the J call TRBJ2-1, with 12 nucleotides matching TRBD1. CDR1 is SGDLS, CDR2 YYNGEE, per germline. The CDR3 contains 16 residues. V lost 2 bases, J lost 9 bases, and 9 bases stayed unmatched. CDR3: CASSVLPGQGAGEQFF. CDR3 nucleotide sequence: TGTGCCAGCAGCGTCCTACCGGGACAGGGGGCGGGTGAGCAGTTCTTC.

The chain carries TRBV7-9 and TRBJ2-2; unclear D gene. CDR1 and CDR2 from the germline V gene are SEHNR and FQNEAQ (reference sequence). There are 14 residues in the CDR3. V dropped 1 base and J dropped 4 bases, with 7 bases sitting between them. CDR3 sequence: CASSLELGTGELFF. The CDR3 DNA reads TGTGCCAGCAGCTTAGAGCTTGGCACCGGGGAGCTGTTTTTT.

The J gene is TRBJ1-1, the V gene TRBV18; tentatively, D is TRBD1 (5 bases). Germline V gene data show CDR1 as KGHSH and CDR2 as LQKENI. The CDR3 has 13 residues. Trimming left V 4 bases short and J 2 bases short, with 8 bases between. CDR3 sequence reads: CASSLGGNTEAFF. CDR3 in DNA: TGTGCCAGCTCACTTGGGGGAAACACTGAAGCTTTCTTT.

The J gene is TRBJ2-3, the V gene TRBV10-2; possibly TRBD2 for D (5 bases). The CDR3 consists of 14 residues. From germline, CDR1 is WSHSY and CDR2 SAAADI. V shed 3 bases and J shed 6 bases, with 13 bases lying between them. The CDR3 is CASSDGVGMDTQYF. CDR3 bases: TGCGCCAGCAGTGACGGGGTCGGTATGGATACGCAGTATTTT.